These 21 T cell receptor beta chains originate from one sample sequenced in a study of blood T cell repertoires in COVID-19. This table comes from immunoSEQ multiplex PCR, and its TCRdb copy is limited to in-frame clones, with some not included. The data show over 100,000 clones, around 88% seen once. Sequenced: peripheral blood. Source of these receptors: a human donor with acute or convalescent COVID-19. The donor label of this sample is uncertain.

The V call is TRBV7-8, the J call TRBJ1-5; 10 nucleotides agree with TRBD1. CDR1 SGHVS and CDR2 FQNEAQ come from the germline V gene. The V and J ends lost 5 bases and 10 bases, in that order; junction bases with no gene match: 17. The CDR3 is made up of 17 amino acids. The CDR3 nucleotides read TGTGCCAGCAGCCGGGCCTATAGGACAGGGGGAATTGTCCCCCAGCATTTT. It specifies CASSRAYRTGGIVPQHF.

The chain recombines TRBV6-2 or TRBV6-3 with TRBJ1-3; D might be TRBD1 (5 bases). Germline V gene lookup returns CDR1 MNHEY and CDR2 SVGEGT. This CDR3 comprises 19 residues. The V gene lost 4 bases and the J gene lost 0 bases, with 22 bases spanning the gap. CDR3 protein: CASSLLWGDGLSSGNTIYF. The CDR3 DNA follows: TGTGCCAGCAGTTTATTATGGGGCGACGGCCTGAGCTCTGGAAACACCATATATTTT.

This chain's CDR3 is CATSDTPGPPDRWGLPSNQPQHF. CDR3 sequence (DNA): TGTGCCACCAGTGATACCCCGGGACCCCCCGACCGGTGGGGGCTACCTAGCAATCAGCCCCAGCATTTT. The V gene is TRBV24-1, the J gene TRBJ1-5; D is perhaps TRBD1 (6 bases). Germline V gene data show CDR1 as KGHDR and CDR2 as SFDVKD. V was clipped by 3 bases and J by 0 bases, with 32 bases between them. The CDR3 has 23 residues.

The chain employs TRBV7-2 and TRBJ2-7; 11 bases agree with TRBD1. The CDR3 extends over 15 amino acids. Trimming cost V 6 bases and J 4 bases; bases outside gene matches: 8. Germline loops: CDR1 SGHTA, CDR2 FQGNSA. Written as DNA, the CDR3 is TGTGCCAGCAGTTATGGACAGGGGGCAGGGTACGAGCAGTACTTC. Its translation is CASSYGQGAGYEQYF. Variable domain in full (rest from reference TRBV7-2 and TRBJ2-7): GAGVSQSPSNKVTEKGKDVELRCDPISGHTALYWYRQSLGQGLEFLIYFQGNSAPDKSGLPSDRFSAERTGGSVSTLTIQRTQQEDSAVYLCASSYGQGAGYEQYFGPGTRLTVT.

DNA of the CDR3: TGCGCCAGCAGCCAAGATTGGGGCGGGGGGGCAGATACGCAGTATTTT. This gives the protein CASSQDWGGGADTQYF. V is TRBV4-3 and J is TRBJ2-3; 9 nucleotides agree with TRBD2. Germline V CDR1 and CDR2: LGHNA, YSLEER. The V and J ends lost 0 bases and 4 bases, in that order; junction bases with no gene match: 5. CDR3 length equals 16 residues.

This chain connects TRBV28 to TRBJ1-4; D call uncertain. The germline V gene has CDR1 MDHEN and CDR2 SYDVKM. This CDR3 has 13 amino acids. V lost 8 bases, J lost 4 bases, and 11 bases lay in between. CDR3 bases: TGTGCCAGCCTCAACTCATTTAATGAAAAACTGTTTTTT. Translation: CASLNSFNEKLFF.

This clone was seen only once. This chain links TRBV7-3 with TRBJ1-1; TRBD1 is a possible D gene (5 bases). The CDR3 runs 15 residues. Germline V gene sequence: CDR1 SGHTA, CDR2 FQGTGA. V was shortened by 5 bases and J by 3 bases, with 16 bases between the two germline ends. The DNA of the CDR3 is TGTGCCAGCAGCGCCGGGGGAAGAGGGGACACTGAAGCTTTCTTT. It yields the protein CASSAGGRGDTEAFF.

V gene TRBV5-1 combines with J gene TRBJ2-5; 8 positions agree with TRBD2. CDR1 and CDR2 from the germline V gene are SGHRS and YFSETQ. After removal of 4 bases from V and 3 bases from J, the junction contained 5 bases not matched to a gene. The CDR3 runs to 14 residues. The CDR3 DNA is TGCGCCAGCAGCGCGGGACTAGGTGAAGAGACCCAGTACTTC. Translation: CASSAGLGEETQYF.

Here the CDR3 DNA reads TGTGCCAGCAGCGAGAATGCGGGAGGTTGGAATGAGCAGTTCTTC. It codes for CASSENAGGWNEQFF. The rearrangement links TRBV7-3 to TRBJ2-1; TRBD2 agrees at 8 bases. Germline loops: CDR1 SGHTA, CDR2 FQGTGA. There are 15 residues in the CDR3. The V segment lost 5 bases and the J segment 7 bases; nucleotides outside the gene matches: 10.

There are a few counts of this clone. The chain uses TRBV5-6 and TRBJ2-6; no firm D call. This CDR3 contains 14 residues. V was trimmed by 5 bases and J by 0 bases, leaving 6 bases between them. Per the germline V gene, CDR1 is SGHDT and CDR2 is YYEEEE. The CDR3 loop reads CASSSHSGANVLTF. CDR3 DNA: TGTGCCAGCAGTTCACACTCTGGGGCCAACGTCCTGACTTTC.

V gene TRBV5-1 combines with J gene TRBJ2-1; D remains ambiguous. This CDR3 has 13 amino acids. In germline, CDR1 is SGHRS, CDR2 YFSETQ. Trimming removed 4 bases at V and 8 bases at J, with 13 bases between. The chain's CDR3 is CASSRVRLHEQFF. The CDR3 DNA sequence: TGCGCCAGCAGCCGCGTCCGCTTGCATGAGCAGTTCTTC.

The rearrangement links TRBV12-5 to TRBJ1-6; D uncertain. CDR1 is LGHNT and CDR2 is FRNRAP in the germline V gene. The CDR3 runs to 14 residues. V was shortened by 1 base and J by 9 bases, with 10 bases between the two germline ends. DNA for the CDR3: TGTGCTAGTGGTTTGGGACAATTGAGTTCACCCCTCCACTTT. This translates into CASGLGQLSSPLHF.

V and J are TRBV6-5 and TRBJ2-5; 9 positions agree with TRBD1. The J call may be faulty, since TRBJ2-7 better matches the DNA end. CDR1 and CDR2 from the germline V gene are MNHEY and SVGAGI. CDR3 length: 14 amino acids. The CDR3 here is CASSYSGQGYEQYF. CDR3 in DNA: TGTGCCAGCAGTTACTCGGGACAGGGTTACGAGCAGTACTTC.

The chain links TRBV24-1 to TRBJ2-1, with 9 bases identical to TRBD1. Germline V gene lookup returns CDR1 KGHDR and CDR2 SFDVKD. The CDR3 runs to 13 residues. The V segment lost 7 bases and the J segment 8 bases; nucleotides outside the gene matches: 5. CDR3 nucleotide sequence: TGTGCCACCAGCCAGGACAGGGGTGATGAGCAGTTCTTC. Translation gives CATSQDRGDEQFF.

The chain couples TRBV5-6 to TRBJ2-5, with D perhaps matching TRBD2 (5 bases). This CDR3 has 15 amino acids. Between the trimmed V and J ends, which lost 2 bases and 2 bases, there was a span of 13 bases. Germline CDR1 and CDR2: SGHDT and YYEEEE. This CDR3 is CASSFSRAPQETQYF. The CDR3 nucleotides are TGTGCCAGCAGCTTTTCGAGGGCCCCACAAGAGACCCAGTACTTC. Based on the CDR3 plus reference TRBV5-6 and TRBJ2-5, the full variable domain is DAGVTQSPTHLIKTRGQQVTLRCSPKSGHDTVSWYQQALGQGPQFIFQYYEEEERQRGNFPDRFSGHQFPNYSSELNVNALLLGDSALYLCASSFSRAPQETQYFGPGTRLLVL.

The rearrangement joins TRBV7-9 to TRBJ1-2; 7 bases agree with TRBD1. V lost 5 bases and J lost 5; bases outside the gene matches: 14. The CDR3 is 16 amino acids. CDR1 is SEHNR, CDR2 FQNEAQ, per germline (reference sequence). The CDR3 spells CASSRLGEGAGYGYTF. In DNA form, the CDR3 reads TGTGCCAGCAGCCGCCTAGGAGAGGGGGCGGGGTATGGCTACACCTTC.

The chain joins TRBV19 to TRBJ1-1, with TRBD1 matching 8 bases. The germline gives CDR1 LNHDA, CDR2 SQIVND (reference sequence). The CDR3 extends over 15 amino acids. The trim removed 4 bases at V and 6 bases at J, leaving 10 bases unmatched. The CDR3 DNA reads TGTGCCAGTAGTAGGCCTCGACAGGGGCGGGCTGAAGCTTTCTTT. Translating it yields CASSRPRQGRAEAFF. Looking up the rest from reference TRBV19 and TRBJ1-1 gives the full variable domain: DGGITQSPKYLFRKEGQNVTLSCEQNLNHDAMYWYRQDPGQGLRLIYYSQIVNDFQKGDIAEGYSVSREKKESFPLTVTSAQKNPTAFYLCASSRPRQGRAEAFFGQGTRLTVV.

This clone was counted once. The chain couples TRBV2 to TRBJ2-6; D perhaps matches TRBD2 (6 bases). Per the germline V gene, CDR1 is SNHLY and CDR2 is FYNNEI. The CDR3 extends over 14 amino acids. V lost 9 bases to trimming and J lost 2 bases, with 11 bases between them. The CDR3 region has the DNA TGTGCCAGTCGGAGGGGAGCTGGGGCCAACGTCCTGACTTTC. Translation: CASRRGAGANVLTF.

This clone was seen only a few times. The chain combines TRBV6-5 with TRBJ1-6; 9 bases align to TRBD1. The CDR3 is 13 amino acids. Per the germline V gene, CDR1 is MNHEY and CDR2 is SVGAGI. V was pared by 9 bases and J by 5 bases, with 2 bases of the junction left unmatched. The CDR3 DNA reads as TGTGCCAGTGGGACAGGGAATAATTCACCCCTCCACTTT. It is translated as CASGTGNNSPLHF.

The V call is TRBV7-3, the J call TRBJ2-5; no firm D call. Germline V lookup: CDR1 SGHTA, CDR2 FQGTGA. The CDR3 is 13 residues long. V was trimmed by 1 base and J by 4 bases, leaving 7 bases between them. This chain's CDR3 is CASSLSSRETQYF. Here the CDR3 DNA reads TGTGCCAGCAGCTTAAGCAGTCGAGAGACCCAGTACTTC.

This sequence joins TRBV7-9 and TRBJ2-1; no definite D call. This CDR3 comprises 16 residues. Germline V lookup: CDR1 SEHNR, CDR2 FQNEAQ (reference sequence). Trimming left V 6 bases short and J 10 bases short, with 25 bases between. The CDR3 loop is CASSYTGSRLRWEQFF. The CDR3, as DNA: TGTGCCAGCAGTTATACCGGGTCCCGCCTTAGGTGGGAGCAGTTCTTC.